The clone carrying this TCR beta chain has only one observation. Its antigen is currently unknown. CDR1 LGHDT and CDR2 YNNKEL come from the germline V gene (reference sequence). The CDR3 has 19 amino acids. V lost 4 bases, J lost 5 bases, and 27 bases lay in between. These data come from a study of identical twins. Whole-study findings and limits: While abundant cord blood beta clonotypes carried fewer insertions, memory repertoires showed no such pattern.

TCRdb recomputed calls from the 5' RACE reads with MiXCR, one row per CDR3 protein. Among roughly 1.6 million distinct CDR3 sequences listed, around 29% were seen once. The clonotype comes from a newborn girl in good health. The chain has TRBV3-1 and TRBJ2-1; D possibly corresponds to TRBD2 (6 bases). The specimen was cord blood. The CDR3: CASSRTWRARDRINNEQFF. CDR3 in DNA: TGTGCCAGCAGCCGTACATGGAGGGCCCGAGACCGAATTAACAATGAGCAGTTCTTC.